This T cell receptor (beta chain) was sequenced during a study of identical twins. TCRdb passed the 5' RACE reads through MiXCR, listing each CDR3 protein once. In the table there are 700,000 or so distinct CDR3 sequences, 8.5% to 9.5% of which are singletons. The CDR3 is made up of 18 amino acids. Germline V lookup: CDR1 DFQATT, CDR2 SNEGSKA (reference sequence). Germline trimming cut 4 bases from V and 0 bases from J; bases unmatched to any gene: 11. These data are also associated with another study on yellow fever vaccine responses in identical twins.

Specimen: PBMCs. The chain is built from TRBV20-1 and TRBJ2-1, with 11 bases matching TRBD2. This TCR was recovered from a woman under 30 in good health. The chain's CDR3 is CSANPTSGGGSSYNEQFF. The CDR3 nucleotides are TGCAGTGCTAACCCAACTAGCGGGGGTGGTAGCTCCTACAATGAGCAGTTCTTC.